This T cell receptor beta chain was recorded in a study of T cell clones after liver transplantation. Study-level information: As an antigen-independent comparator, third-party-reactive TCRbeta sequences came from pre-transplant mixed lymphocyte reactions.

Repertoires were generated with immunoSEQ multiplex PCR, while TCRdb's copy carries only in-frame clones and drops some. The sample has 77,000 or so clones, 75% to 90% seen once. The clonotype was recovered from a human patient who received a liver transplant. T cells may partly derive from the graft donor. The source was CD4+ T cells from blood, collected 12 months after liver transplant.

CDR3 amino acids: CSASWPEAFF. DNA of the CDR3: TGCAGTGCTAGTTGGCCTGAAGCTTTCTTT. The V and J genes are TRBV20-1 and TRBJ1-1; D is unresolved. The V end lost 3 bases, the J end lost 6 bases, and 5 bases lay between the germline ends. The germline gives CDR1 DFQATT, CDR2 SNEGSKA (reference sequence). This CDR3 comprises 10 residues.